This T cell receptor beta chain was sequenced for a study of Tregs in tolerant kidney transplant recipients. Germline CDR1 is MNHNS and CDR2 is SASEGT. V lost 4 bases, J lost 3 bases, and 15 bases lay in between. The CDR3 spans 15 residues. Study-wide findings and caveats: Expanding Tregs on activated donor B cells appeared to best identify donor-specific TCRbeta clones.

The table came from immunoSEQ multiplex PCR; TCRdb's copy has only in-frame clones and leaves some out. The data show about 240,000 clones, with about 86% seen just once and less than 0.75% held by the top ten. This clone was detected once. Antigen: not known. The rearrangement joins TRBV6-1 to TRBJ1-1; no clear D gene. The sequence came from a human donor in good health. The source material was CD4+ T cells from blood. This CDR3 reads CASSVSTNGDTEAFF. For the CDR3, the DNA is TGTGCCAGCAGTGTATCGACGAACGGGGACACTGAAGCTTTCTTT.